This T cell receptor beta chain was recovered during a study of T cell responses to AZD1222 COVID-19 vaccine. Clones were sequenced by immunoSEQ multiplex PCR, and TCRdb holds only the in-frame ones, with some missing. The sample shows some 110,000 clones, more than 70% of them seen only once. The germline CDR1 and CDR2 sequences are DFQATT and SNEGSKA (reference sequence). V was pared by 3 bases and J by 3 bases, with 9 bases between. The CDR3 extends over 12 amino acids. This TCR was recovered from an adult in good health. Sequencing was performed on peripheral blood, taken on day 0 of AZD1222 vaccination. The V gene is TRBV20-1, the J gene TRBJ2-7; perhaps TRBD1 as D (5 bases). The chain's CDR3 is CSASPGLYEQYF. The CDR3 nucleotides are TGCAGTGCTAGTCCAGGGCTCTACGAGCAGTACTTC.